This TCR beta chain was identified in a study of shared clonotypes between healthy human individuals. Donors, without exception, were Caucasian adults residing in Nashville, Tennessee. The CDR3 is 13 residues long. Per germline, CDR1 SGHDN and CDR2 FVKESK. The V segment lost 3 bases and the J segment 6 bases; nucleotides outside the gene matches: 4. How the authors handled the data: ImmunoSEQ yielded junction-only sequences lacking quality scores, so filtering differed. The data were produced by immunoSEQ multiplex PCR, yet TCRdb's version contains in-frame clones alone and is incomplete. That table supplies the V and J calls and clone size; D and trimming were determined from the DNA. The sample has about 1.5 million clones; 95% to 99% are singletons.

V and J are TRBV14 and TRBJ1-1; TRBD1 matches 7 bases. The TCR sequence derives from a man aged 25 to 45 in good health. Sequenced material: naive CD4+ T cells sorted from blood. The sample's subset: CD45RA+ positively selected. The CDR3 loop reads CASSQGTGAEAFF. The CDR3 nucleotides read TGTGCCAGCAGCCAGGGTACAGGGGCTGAAGCTTTCTTT.